A selection of T cell receptor beta chains follows, all from one sample in a study of cytomegalovirus exposure and HLA in healthy donors. Libraries were prepared by immunoSEQ multiplex PCR; TCRdb keeps only in-frame clonotypes and omits some of them. The sample lists approximately 190,000 clones, 82% seen once, with approximately 0.74% in the top ten. Input material: PBMCs. The receptors originated from a young woman in good health and CMV-seronegative. The CDR3 runs from the conserved cysteine through the conserved F or W. A D gene is named only where the DNA matches it firmly. A row's size may be missing; if present it is once, few, many or a size class.

v_call: TRBV28
d_call: .
clone_size: .
j_call: TRBJ2-3
cdr3_nt: TGTGCCAGCAGTTTACACAGGGCCACAGATACGCAGTATTTT
cdr3_aa: CASSLHRATDTQYF

v_call: TRBV13
d_call: .
clone_size: few
j_call: TRBJ1-2
cdr3_nt: TGTGCCAGCAGCGACACGGGCTACACCTTC
cdr3_aa: CASSDTGYTF

v_call: TRBV11-2
d_call: .
clone_size: .
j_call: TRBJ2-1
cdr3_nt: TGTGCCAGCAGCTTAGGTCACAGGGTCGCCTCCTACAATGAGCAGTTCTTC
cdr3_aa: CASSLGHRVASYNEQFF

v_call: TRBV18
d_call: .
clone_size: .
j_call: TRBJ2-3
cdr3_nt: TGTGCCAGCTCACCATTCCCCGTCGGACAGACAACAGATACGCAGTATTTT
cdr3_aa: CASSPFPVGQTTDTQYF

v_call: TRBV5-1
d_call: .
clone_size: .
j_call: TRBJ2-3
cdr3_nt: TGCGCCAGCAGCTTGAGGCAACTAGGAGCCACAGATACGCAGTATTTT
cdr3_aa: CASSLRQLGATDTQYF

v_call: TRBV6-4
d_call: TRBD2
clone_size: .
j_call: TRBJ2-3
cdr3_nt: TGTGCCAGCAGTGACTCGGATCTAGCGGGGAATCCCACAGATACGCAGTATTTT
cdr3_aa: CASSDSDLAGNPTDTQYF

v_call: TRBV5-4
d_call: .
clone_size: .
j_call: TRBJ2-3
cdr3_nt: TGTGCCAGCAGCTTGATGGGGGAGGCAGATACGCAGTATTTT
cdr3_aa: CASSLMGEADTQYF

v_call: TRBV12-5
d_call: .
clone_size: .
j_call: TRBJ1-1
cdr3_nt: TGTGCTAGTGGCCGGGGATCCTTGAACACTGAAGCTTTCTTT
cdr3_aa: CASGRGSLNTEAFF

v_call: TRBV5-1
d_call: .
clone_size: .
j_call: TRBJ1-4
cdr3_nt: TGCGCCAGCAGCTTTCGGATCGGGGTTCGGGAAAAACTGTTTTTT
cdr3_aa: CASSFRIGVREKLFF

v_call: TRBV6-5
d_call: TRBD1
clone_size: .
j_call: TRBJ1-1
cdr3_nt: TGTGCCAGCAGCAGGGGGACGAACACTGAAGCTTTCTTT
cdr3_aa: CASSRGTNTEAFF

v_call: TRBV27
d_call: .
clone_size: .
j_call: TRBJ2-2
cdr3_nt: TGTGCCAGCAGTTTAAGCGTAACCGGGGAGCTGTTTTTT
cdr3_aa: CASSLSVTGELFF

v_call: TRBV6-5
d_call: .
clone_size: once
j_call: TRBJ2-7
cdr3_nt: TGTGCCAGCAGGAGTACTAACTCCTACGAGCAGTACTTC
cdr3_aa: CASRSTNSYEQYF

v_call: TRBV18
d_call: .
clone_size: .
j_call: TRBJ1-1
cdr3_nt: TGTGCCAGCTCAAATCCAGGGAAACGGAAAGCTTTCTTT
cdr3_aa: CASSNPGKRKAFF

v_call: TRBV27
d_call: TRBD2
clone_size: .
j_call: TRBJ2-7
cdr3_nt: TGTGCCAGCACCACCGGGGGGGGTTACGAGCAGTACTTC
cdr3_aa: CASTTGGGYEQYF

v_call: TRBV5-1
d_call: .
clone_size: .
j_call: TRBJ2-3
cdr3_nt: TGCGCCAGCAGCTTTTCGGGAGATACGCAGTATTTT
cdr3_aa: CASSFSGDTQYF

v_call: TRBV6-1
d_call: TRBD1
clone_size: once
j_call: TRBJ2-5
cdr3_nt: TGTGCCAGCAGTGTCCAACCGGGACAGGGAGGGGAGACCCAGTACTTC
cdr3_aa: CASSVQPGQGGETQYF

v_call: TRBV28
d_call: .
clone_size: .
j_call: TRBJ2-2
cdr3_nt: TGTGCCAGCAGACGGGAGAGGGGAGTTATCCTCGGGGAGCTGTTTTTT
cdr3_aa: CASRRERGVILGELFF

v_call: TRBV7-3
d_call: .
clone_size: .
j_call: TRBJ2-1
cdr3_nt: TGTGCCAGAACCCCGACTCGTAGCTCCTACAATGAGCAGTTCTTC
cdr3_aa: CARTPTRSSYNEQFF

v_call: TRBV2
d_call: TRBD1
clone_size: .
j_call: TRBJ2-2
cdr3_nt: TGTGCCAGCAGTGGACAGGGCGGGGAGCTGTTTTTT
cdr3_aa: CASSGQGGELFF

v_call: TRBV7-9
d_call: TRBD2
clone_size: .
j_call: TRBJ2-1
cdr3_nt: TGTGCCAGCAGCGTAGGGCTAGCGGGTGTCTCCTACAATGAGCAGTTCTTC
cdr3_aa: CASSVGLAGVSYNEQFF

v_call: TRBV4-2
d_call: .
clone_size: .
j_call: TRBJ2-6
cdr3_nt: TGTGCCAGCAGCCAAGATACCACGGGGAGCTCTGGGGCCAACGTCCTGACTTTC
cdr3_aa: CASSQDTTGSSGANVLTF

v_call: TRBV5-5
d_call: .
clone_size: .
j_call: TRBJ1-6
cdr3_nt: TGTGCCAGCAGCTTTTCAGGAAATTCACCCCTCCACTTT
cdr3_aa: CASSFSGNSPLHF

v_call: TRBV10-3
d_call: .
clone_size: .
j_call: TRBJ2-7
cdr3_nt: TGTGCCATCAGTGAAGCCCCTTCCTACGAGCAGTACTTC
cdr3_aa: CAISEAPSYEQYF

v_call: TRBV7-9
d_call: .
clone_size: .
j_call: TRBJ1-5
cdr3_nt: TGTGCCAGCAGCTTCCCCCAGGGGTCATTGGGTGACAATCAGCCCCAGCATTTT
cdr3_aa: CASSFPQGSLGDNQPQHF

v_call: TRBV7-9
d_call: .
clone_size: .
j_call: TRBJ2-7
cdr3_nt: TGTGCCAGCAGCCAGGGACTTAACGAGCAGTACTTC
cdr3_aa: CASSQGLNEQYF

v_call: TRBV2
d_call: TRBD1
clone_size: .
j_call: TRBJ1-6
cdr3_nt: TGTGCCAGCAGGACGGACAGGCCACCCCTCCACTTT
cdr3_aa: CASRTDRPPLHF

v_call: TRBV5-1
d_call: .
clone_size: few
j_call: TRBJ1-1
cdr3_nt: TGCGCCAGCAGCTCCGATGAGGGCACTGAAGCTTTCTTT
cdr3_aa: CASSSDEGTEAFF

v_call: TRBV10-3
d_call: TRBD2
clone_size: .
j_call: TRBJ2-2
cdr3_nt: TGTGCCATCAGTGACCCGGGGGGGCATCGCACCGGGGAGCTGTTTTTT
cdr3_aa: CAISDPGGHRTGELFF

v_call: TRBV11-2
d_call: TRBD1
clone_size: .
j_call: TRBJ1-1
cdr3_nt: TGTGCCAGCAGCCAGACAGGGGGAGGGACTGAAGCTTTCTTT
cdr3_aa: CASSQTGGGTEAFF

v_call: TRBV27
d_call: TRBD1
clone_size: .
j_call: TRBJ2-2
cdr3_nt: TGTGCCAGCAGTTTACGACAGGGAGTTACCGGGGAGCTGTTTTTT
cdr3_aa: CASSLRQGVTGELFF

v_call: TRBV10-3
d_call: TRBD2
clone_size: once
j_call: TRBJ2-4
cdr3_nt: TGTGCCATCAGCGAAACGGGGGGGGCTCAAAACATTCAGTACTTC
cdr3_aa: CAISETGGAQNIQYF

v_call: TRBV5-4
d_call: .
clone_size: .
j_call: TRBJ1-2
cdr3_nt: TGTGCCAGCAGCTTGGAGGGCCAGGGGAGCTATGGCTACACCTTC
cdr3_aa: CASSLEGQGSYGYTF

v_call: TRBV15
d_call: TRBD2
clone_size: .
j_call: TRBJ2-5
cdr3_nt: TGTGCCACCAGCAGAGGGGGACTAGCGGGGGACCAAGAGACCCAGTACTTC
cdr3_aa: CATSRGGLAGDQETQYF

v_call: TRBV29-1
d_call: TRBD2
clone_size: .
j_call: TRBJ2-5
cdr3_nt: TGCAGCGTTTTTGGGAGCGGGGGGGGTCAAGAGACCCAGTACTTC
cdr3_aa: CSVFGSGGGQETQYF

v_call: TRBV5-1
d_call: .
clone_size: .
j_call: TRBJ2-2
cdr3_nt: TGCGCCAGCAGCTTGGCCTTTCCCAGGGATCCAACCGGGGAGCTGTTTTTT
cdr3_aa: CASSLAFPRDPTGELFF

v_call: TRBV2
d_call: TRBD2
clone_size: .
j_call: TRBJ2-7
cdr3_nt: TGTGCCAGCAGTGAGGGACTAGCGGCTGTGGGGGAGCAGTACTTC
cdr3_aa: CASSEGLAAVGEQYF

v_call: TRBV6-1
d_call: TRBD1
clone_size: .
j_call: TRBJ1-1
cdr3_nt: TGTGCCAGCAGTGAAGACGGGAACAGGGGGACTGAAGCTTTCTTT
cdr3_aa: CASSEDGNRGTEAFF

v_call: TRBV18
d_call: .
clone_size: .
j_call: TRBJ2-7
cdr3_nt: TGTGCCAGCTCACCACGGGAGGACACCTACGAGCAGTACTTC
cdr3_aa: CASSPREDTYEQYF

v_call: TRBV5-1
d_call: TRBD2
clone_size: .
j_call: TRBJ2-1
cdr3_nt: TGCGCCAGCAAAAAGCGGGAGAGCGACAATGAGCAGTTCTTC
cdr3_aa: CASKKRESDNEQFF

v_call: TRBV6-5
d_call: TRBD2
clone_size: .
j_call: TRBJ2-3
cdr3_nt: TGTGCCAGCAGTTTTGAGCTAGCGGGGGGTTCGGATACGCAGTATTTT
cdr3_aa: CASSFELAGGSDTQYF

v_call: TRBV13
d_call: TRBD2
clone_size: .
j_call: TRBJ2-3
cdr3_nt: TGTGCCAGCGCGACTAGCGGGAGACTCGTAAGCACAGATACGCAGTATTTT
cdr3_aa: CASATSGRLVSTDTQYF

v_call: TRBV29-1
d_call: .
clone_size: .
j_call: TRBJ2-2
cdr3_nt: TGCAGCGTTGACAGGGACGGGGAGCTGTTTTTT
cdr3_aa: CSVDRDGELFF

v_call: TRBV27
d_call: TRBD2
clone_size: .
j_call: TRBJ2-7
cdr3_nt: TGTGCCAGCAGTTGGGCATCACTAGCGGCCAATCAGTACTTC
cdr3_aa: CASSWASLAANQYF

v_call: TRBV11-2
d_call: .
clone_size: .
j_call: TRBJ1-1
cdr3_nt: TGTGCCAGCAGCTTAGTTCCGATGCGCGCAGCTTTCTTT
cdr3_aa: CASSLVPMRAAFF

v_call: TRBV5-1
d_call: .
clone_size: few
j_call: TRBJ1-1
cdr3_nt: TGCGCCAGCAGCTTCAACCCGGGAAATACTGAAGCTTTCTTT
cdr3_aa: CASSFNPGNTEAFF

v_call: TRBV27
d_call: TRBD2
clone_size: .
j_call: TRBJ2-1
cdr3_nt: TGTGCCAGCAGTCCCGACGGGACTAGCGGGAGGGTATACAATGAGCAGTTCTTC
cdr3_aa: CASSPDGTSGRVYNEQFF

v_call: TRBV6-5
d_call: .
clone_size: .
j_call: TRBJ2-5
cdr3_nt: TGTGCCAGCAGTTACAAAGAGGGGACCCAGTACTTC
cdr3_aa: CASSYKEGTQYF

v_call: TRBV19
d_call: TRBD2
clone_size: .
j_call: TRBJ2-3
cdr3_nt: TGTGCCAGTAGGCTAGCGGTTAAGGGGACAGATACGCAGTATTTT
cdr3_aa: CASRLAVKGTDTQYF

v_call: TRBV9
d_call: .
clone_size: .
j_call: TRBJ1-1
cdr3_nt: TGTGCCAGCAGCGTCGCAGGGGAGCAGAACACTGAAGCTTTCTTT
cdr3_aa: CASSVAGEQNTEAFF

v_call: TRBV21-1
d_call: .
clone_size: .
j_call: TRBJ2-5
cdr3_nt: TGTGCCAGCAGCAAATCCCTCCCGCGGGGGGCCTCAGAGACCCAGTACTTC
cdr3_aa: CASSKSLPRGASETQYF

v_call: TRBV19
d_call: TRBD1
clone_size: .
j_call: TRBJ1-1
cdr3_nt: TGTGCCAGTAATCCGGGACAGACGATGAACACTGAAGCTTTCTTT
cdr3_aa: CASNPGQTMNTEAFF

v_call: TRBV6-1
d_call: TRBD1
clone_size: once
j_call: TRBJ2-7
cdr3_nt: TGTGCCAGCAGTGGGAACAGGGGGCGCGACGAGCAGTACTTC
cdr3_aa: CASSGNRGRDEQYF

v_call: TRBV29-1
d_call: .
clone_size: .
j_call: TRBJ1-2
cdr3_nt: TGCAGCGTTGGCCCTGGGTACGGGGAGAACTATGGCTACACCTTC
cdr3_aa: CSVGPGYGENYGYTF

v_call: TRBV5-5
d_call: .
clone_size: .
j_call: TRBJ2-7
cdr3_nt: TGTGCCAGCAGCCCCGGGTCTCCCAGGGCCTCCTACGAGCAGTACTTC
cdr3_aa: CASSPGSPRASYEQYF

v_call: TRBV7-7
d_call: TRBD2
clone_size: .
j_call: TRBJ2-1
cdr3_nt: TGTGCCAGCAGTCCCGGACTAGCGAGCTCCTACAATGAGCAGTTCTTC
cdr3_aa: CASSPGLASSYNEQFF

v_call: TRBV5-1
d_call: TRBD2
clone_size: .
j_call: TRBJ2-5
cdr3_nt: TGCGCCAGCAGCTTGGGACTAGCGGGGGACGCCCAAGAGACCCAGTACTTC
cdr3_aa: CASSLGLAGDAQETQYF

v_call: TRBV11-2
d_call: .
clone_size: few
j_call: TRBJ1-2
cdr3_nt: TGTGCCAGCAGCTTAGATCGGGGAAGTGGGTATGGCTACACCTTC
cdr3_aa: CASSLDRGSGYGYTF

v_call: TRBV7-3
d_call: .
clone_size: .
j_call: TRBJ2-4
cdr3_nt: TGTGCCAGCAGCTTGTGGAGCTCTAGTGAAAACATTCAGTACTTC
cdr3_aa: CASSLWSSSENIQYF

v_call: TRBV10-3
d_call: TRBD1
clone_size: once
j_call: TRBJ2-3
cdr3_nt: TGTGCCATCAGTGAGCAGACAGGGGGAGTTACAGATACGCAGTATTTT
cdr3_aa: CAISEQTGGVTDTQYF